The 4 T cell receptor beta chains in this list originate from one sample, sequenced in a study of cytomegalovirus exposure and HLA in healthy donors (dated by TCRdb to about 2017). Preparation of the library involved the immunoSEQ multiplex PCR assay. For the multiplex PCR, a mixture combining 60 forward primers for TCR Vbeta segments and 13 reverse primers for TCR Jbeta segments was used. Entries here come from immuneACCESS through TCRdb and include only in-frame sequences with V and J called. Some clones fail to appear in such tables; in the studies checked, an unresolved V gene covers under half of the shortfall, and the cause of the remainder is unknown. The sample table contains some 180,000 clones; only one count was recorded for roughly 79% of them. The top ten clonotypes cover 1.5% to 2% of the sample. Sequencing used PBMCs. The receptors derive from a man aged 25-40 years in good health and CMV-seronegative.

The V gene is TRBV5-6, the J gene TRBJ2-1; 7 nucleotides agree with TRBD2. V lost 1 base to trimming and J lost 9 bases; unmatched junction nucleotides: 10. The V gene's germline CDR1 is SGHDT and CDR2 YYEEEE. The CDR3 sequence is 15 residues long. CDR3 DNA sequence: TGTGCCAGCAGCTTGCCGACTAGCAGGGCGTTTGAGCAGTTCTTC. It translates to CASSLPTSRAFEQFF.

This clone was picked up one time. V is TRBV28 and J is TRBJ2-1; TRBD2 matches 14 bases. The CDR3 totals 17 residues. Per the germline V gene, CDR1 is MDHEN and CDR2 is SYDVKM. Trimming at V came to 5 bases and at J to 5 bases, leaving 8 bases not matched to a gene. The CDR3 sequence is CASSMTGTSGSDNEQFF. Here the CDR3 DNA reads TGTGCCAGCAGTATGACAGGGACTAGCGGGAGTGACAATGAGCAGTTCTTC.

This rearrangement joins TRBV18 to TRBJ1-2, with a tentative D call TRBD1 (6 bases). The CDR3 runs 15 residues. Trimming took off 1 base at V and 3 bases at J, with 12 bases between the two ends. Germline V gene data show CDR1 as KGHSH and CDR2 as LQKENI. Here the CDR3 DNA reads TGTGCCAGCTCACCACTTCGCAGGGGTGACTATGGCTACACCTTC. Residues: CASSPLRRGDYGYTF.

J is TRBJ2-7 and V is TRBV19, with TRBD1 matching 9 bases. Looked up from germline, CDR1 is LNHDA and CDR2 is SQIVND (reference sequence). V trimming: 6 bases; J trimming: 3 bases; junction bases outside the gene matches: 15. This CDR3 has 17 amino acids. CDR3 region: CASSSPATGGESYEQYF. The CDR3 bases are TGTGCCAGTAGCTCCCCCGCGACAGGGGGGGAGAGCTACGAGCAGTACTTC.